The 14 T cell receptor beta chains below come from one sample, sequenced in a study of CD8+CD57+ T cells in acquired aplastic anemia (dated by TCRdb to 2016 to 2018). The data were produced on an Illumina HiSeq 2000. Profiling of TCR beta VDJ combinations and CDR3 sequences used genomic DNA as the template. TCRdb handled the public reads itself, with Q25 trimming in fastp and clone calling in MiXCR, and kept productive beta chains. Rows matching on CDR3 protein sequence are summarized as one entry with the most common DNA and genes. The sample data list 200,000 to 250,000 distinct CDR3 sequences, and 30% to 35% of these were observed just once. The leading ten clones occupy 1% to 1.3% of the sample. The sequenced sample consisted of sorted CD4+, CD8+, or CD8+CD57+ T cells (not recorded which) from PBMCs. The receptors were gathered from a human donor in good health, serving as a control.

The rearrangement joins TRBV15 to TRBJ1-4, with D maybe TRBD1 (6 bases). CDR1 is LNHNV and CDR2 is YYDKDF in the germline V gene (reference sequence). The CDR3 spans 16 residues. V was shortened by 7 bases and J by 0 bases, with 15 bases between the two germline ends. CDR3 sequence reads: CATKTGGGSTNEKLFF. The CDR3 DNA reads TGTGCCACCAAGACGGGAGGGGGATCAACTAATGAAAAACTGTTTTTT.

V usage is TRBV3-1 and J usage is TRBJ1-1; D ambiguous. The germline V gene encodes CDR1 LGHDT and CDR2 YNNKEL (reference sequence). This CDR3 contains 13 residues. V shed 1 base and J shed 0 bases, with 3 bases lying between them. As DNA, the CDR3 is TGTGCCAGCAGCCAAGTCGTGAACACTGAAGCTTTCTTT. Translation: CASSQVVNTEAFF.

The chain employs TRBV29-1 and TRBJ2-7; 9 positions match TRBD1. The CDR3 totals 11 residues. J gave up 6 bases and V 6 bases, and 3 bases lay outside the gene matches. Germline-derived CDR1 and CDR2 are SQVTM and ANQGSEA. CDR3 residues: CSVGDRAEQYF. As DNA, the CDR3 is TGCAGCGTCGGGGACAGGGCCGAGCAGTACTTC.

This clonotype was recorded a few times. The V call is TRBV27, the J call TRBJ1-6; D gene ambiguous. The V end was cut by 6 bases, the J end by 1 base, with 16 bases between. The CDR3 totals 17 residues. Germline-derived CDR1 and CDR2 are MNHEY and SMNVEV (reference sequence). The CDR3 sequence is CASSRLGDWSYNSPLHF. In nucleotides, the CDR3 is TGTGCCAGCAGCCGACTAGGAGATTGGTCCTATAATTCACCCCTCCACTTT.

This clonotype has a single count. The chain employs TRBV10-3 and TRBJ1-1; TRBD1 aligns across 8 bases. The CDR3 is 15 amino acids. With 6 bases clipped from V and 6 bases from J, the junction kept 12 bases outside the gene matches. CDR1 is ENHRY, CDR2 SYGVKD, per germline. For the CDR3, the DNA is TGTGCCATCAGCCGACGATCCGGACAGGGCGCTGAAGCTTTCTTT. This sequence encodes CAISRRSGQGAEAFF.

The chain has TRBV29-1 and TRBJ2-5; D not certain. Germline CDR1 and CDR2: SQVTM and ANQGSEA. The V end was cut by 3 bases, the J end by 5 bases, with 13 bases between. The CDR3 consists of 13 residues. The CDR3 region is CSVDTVLLETQYF. The CDR3 bases are TGCAGCGTTGACACTGTGCTTTTGGAGACCCAGTACTTC.

This clonotype was detected only a few times. The CDR3 DNA is TGTGCCAGCAGCTTGGCCGGTGGGACAGGGTTTCTTGATTCTGAAGCTTTCTTT. This encodes CASSLAGGTGFLDSEAFF. The rearrangement joins TRBV5-4 to TRBJ1-1; 9 positions agree with TRBD1. The CDR3 extends over 18 amino acids. CDR1 is SGHNT, CDR2 YYREEE, per germline (reference sequence). Germline trimming cut 0 bases from V and 6 bases from J; bases unmatched to any gene: 15.

This clonotype has only a few counts. CDR3 amino acids: CSARGDNPGEPQHF. The DNA for the CDR3 is TGCAGTGCTAGGGGGGACAACCCCGGGGAGCCCCAGCATTTT. The chain joins TRBV20-1 to TRBJ1-5; possible D gene TRBD1, 6 bases. Germline V gene data show CDR1 as DFQATT and CDR2 as SNEGSKA (reference sequence). V gave up 3 bases and J gave up 8 bases, with 17 bases separating them. CDR3 length: 14 amino acids.

This clonotype was detected ten times or more. This sequence joins TRBV7-3 and TRBJ1-1; TRBD1 is a possible D gene (5 bases). Germline assignment: CDR1 SGHTA and CDR2 FQGTGA. Trimming cost V 6 bases and J 2 bases, with 10 bases left between them. There are 13 residues in the CDR3. CDR3 nucleotide sequence: TGTGCCAGCAGTCCTCAGGGAAACACTGAAGCTTTCTTT. Its protein product is CASSPQGNTEAFF.

This clonotype came up many times. V is TRBV2 and J is TRBJ2-1; TRBD1 is a possible D gene (6 bases). The CDR3 has 14 amino acids. Germline CDR1 and CDR2: SNHLY and FYNNEI. Deletions cut 8 bases from V and 3 bases from J, with 14 bases between. CDR3 sequence: CASSRTASYNEQFF. CDR3 nucleotide sequence: TGTGCCAGCTCCCGGACAGCAAGCTACAATGAGCAGTTCTTC. The whole variable domain, remainder taken from reference TRBV2 and TRBJ2-1, is EPEVTQTPSHQVTQMGQEVILRCVPISNHLYFYWYRQILGQKVEFLVSFYNNEISEKSEIFDDQFSVERPDGSNFTLKIRSTKLEDSAMYFCASSRTASYNEQFFGPGTRLTVL.

The sample holds a few counts of this clonotype. The chain employs TRBV7-9 and TRBJ2-7, with a possible D match to TRBD2 (5 bases). V lost 5 bases and J lost 2, with 10 bases in between. This CDR3 has 13 amino acids. From germline, CDR1 is SEHNR and CDR2 FQNEAQ (reference sequence). The CDR3: CASSREGTYEQYF. CDR3 DNA: TGTGCCAGCAGCCGAGAGGGCACCTACGAGCAGTACTTC.

This chain joins TRBV20-1 and TRBJ1-6; D is possibly TRBD1 (6 bases). The germline gives CDR1 DFQATT, CDR2 SNEGSKA (reference sequence). The length of the CDR3 is 15 residues. Trimming removed 3 bases from V and 5 bases from J, with 14 bases in between. CDR3 protein: CSASSQGLDNSPLHF. The CDR3 DNA reads TGCAGTGCTAGTTCTCAGGGGCTCGATAATTCACCCCTCCACTTT.

The chain is built from TRBV24-1 and TRBJ2-7, with D possibly being TRBD1 (5 bases). This CDR3 spans 17 amino acids. Trimming stripped 8 bases from V and 1 base from J, with 23 bases between. CDR1 and CDR2 from the germline V gene are KGHDR and SFDVKD. This CDR3 reads CATIKTSQDRLSYEQYF. The CDR3 DNA reads TGTGCCACCATTAAGACTTCACAGGATCGACTTTCCTACGAGCAGTACTTC.

Regarding this clonotype: This could be a read error, since a much larger clone is one nucleotide away. V is TRBV24-1 and J is TRBJ1-5; D is possibly TRBD1 (6 bases). V dropped 5 bases and J dropped 0 bases, with 22 bases sitting between them. CDR1 KGHDR and CDR2 SFDVKD come from the germline V gene. This CDR3 spans 19 amino acids. The CDR3 is CATSVRDILRDYSNQPQHF. CDR3 nucleotide sequence: TGTGCCACCAGTGTCAGGGACATCCTCCGAGACTATAGCAATCAGCCCCAGCATTTT.